These T cell receptor beta chains were read from a single sample in a study of read filtering for tumor transcriptome and immune sequencing. TCRdb analysed the reads with MiXCR anew, one entry per CDR3 protein. The table includes tens of thousands of distinct CDR3 sequences, 12% detected once. Material: a population of CD138-negative cells sorted from bone marrow. All receptors come from a donor at least 40 years old with multiple myeloma. Both conserved end residues are part of each CDR3. The D gene is left open where the match is weak. Clone size is shown for a subset of rows, as once, few, many or a class of expanded clone.

j_call: TRBJ2-7
clone_size: many
d_call: .
v_call: TRBV29-1
cdr3_aa: CSVEAPRAETYEQYF
cdr3_nt: TGCAGCGTTGAGGCCCCCAGGGCGGAGACCTACGAGCAGTACTTC

j_call: TRBJ1-5
clone_size: many
d_call: .
v_call: TRBV15
cdr3_aa: CATTEGGDQPQHF
cdr3_nt: TGTGCCACCACCGAGGGGGGTGACCAGCCCCAGCATTTT

j_call: TRBJ2-3
clone_size: many
d_call: TRBD2
v_call: TRBV7-2
cdr3_aa: CASSLTPATSGSGDTQYF
cdr3_nt: TGTGCCAGCAGCTTAACTCCGGCGACTAGCGGGAGTGGGGATACGCAGTATTTT

j_call: TRBJ2-1
clone_size: many
d_call: .
v_call: TRBV20-1
cdr3_aa: CSASREEEQFF
cdr3_nt: TGCAGTGCTAGCCGGGAAGAAGAGCAGTTCTTC

j_call: TRBJ2-1
clone_size: .
d_call: TRBD2
v_call: TRBV7-2
cdr3_aa: CASSFEREGEQFF
cdr3_nt: TGTGCCAGCAGCTTTGAGAGGGAGGGGGAGCAGTTCTTC

j_call: TRBJ2-2
clone_size: many
d_call: TRBD2
v_call: TRBV5-1
cdr3_aa: CASSLSQVSGSSTGELFF
cdr3_nt: TGCGCCAGCAGCTTGTCCCAGGTTAGCGGGAGTAGCACCGGGGAGCTGTTTTTT

j_call: TRBJ2-7
clone_size: many
d_call: .
v_call: TRBV12-5
cdr3_aa: CASGLVSEQYF
cdr3_nt: TGTGCTAGTGGTTTGGTTAGCGAGCAGTACTTC

j_call: TRBJ2-1
clone_size: many
d_call: .
v_call: TRBV7-2
cdr3_aa: CASSLAGTLIHEQFF
cdr3_nt: TGTGCCAGCAGCTTAGCGGGGACTCTTATACATGAGCAGTTCTTC

j_call: TRBJ1-4
clone_size: .
d_call: .
v_call: TRBV5-1
cdr3_aa: CASSLQGQEEKLFF
cdr3_nt: TGCGCCAGCAGCTTGCAGGGGCAGGAAGAAAAACTGTTTTTT

j_call: TRBJ2-7
clone_size: many
d_call: .
v_call: TRBV6-6
cdr3_aa: CASSYDQGSATIGEQYF
cdr3_nt: TGTGCCAGCAGTTATGATCAGGGTTCGGCCACTATCGGGGAGCAGTACTTC

j_call: TRBJ1-5
clone_size: many
d_call: TRBD1
v_call: TRBV30
cdr3_aa: CAWNGKRDRLNQPQHF
cdr3_nt: TGTGCCTGGAACGGGAAAAGGGACAGACTCAATCAGCCCCAGCATTTT

j_call: TRBJ2-7
clone_size: few
d_call: .
v_call: TRBV5-1
cdr3_aa: CASSLRDETYEQYF
cdr3_nt: TGCGCCAGCAGCTTACGGGACGAGACCTACGAGCAGTACTTC

j_call: TRBJ2-2
clone_size: few
d_call: TRBD1
v_call: TRBV7-9
cdr3_aa: CASSADRGANTGELFF
cdr3_nt: TGTGCCAGCAGCGCGGACAGGGGGGCGAACACCGGGGAGCTGTTTTTT

j_call: TRBJ1-4
clone_size: many
d_call: .
v_call: TRBV9
cdr3_aa: CASSSTQGIREKLFF
cdr3_nt: TGTGCCAGCAGCTCTACACAGGGAATCCGTGAAAAACTGTTTTTT

j_call: TRBJ2-1
clone_size: .
d_call: TRBD2
v_call: TRBV29-1
cdr3_aa: CNVPSGGLAGVDEQFF
cdr3_nt: TGCAACGTCCCGTCGGGAGGACTAGCGGGAGTGGATGAGCAGTTCTTC

j_call: TRBJ2-7
clone_size: many
d_call: TRBD1
v_call: TRBV12-3/TRBV12-4
cdr3_aa: CASSPGTGGTEQYF
cdr3_nt: TGTGCCAGCAGTCCTGGGACAGGGGGCACCGAGCAGTACTTC

j_call: TRBJ2-7
clone_size: many
d_call: TRBD1
v_call: TRBV11-2
cdr3_aa: CASSLVQGGLEQYF
cdr3_nt: TGTGCCAGCAGCTTAGTACAGGGGGGCCTCGAGCAGTACTTC

j_call: TRBJ2-2
clone_size: many
d_call: .
v_call: TRBV5-1
cdr3_aa: CASFSESGELFF
cdr3_nt: TGCGCCAGTTTCTCTGAATCCGGGGAGCTGTTTTTT

j_call: TRBJ2-6
clone_size: many
d_call: .
v_call: TRBV12-3/TRBV12-4
cdr3_aa: CASLQWTGANVLTF
cdr3_nt: TGTGCCAGCCTACAATGGACCGGGGCCAACGTCCTGACTTTC

j_call: TRBJ1-1
clone_size: many
d_call: .
v_call: TRBV18
cdr3_aa: CASSPTGNTEAFF
cdr3_nt: TGTGCCAGCTCGCCCACAGGGAACACTGAAGCTTTCTTT

j_call: TRBJ2-6
clone_size: many
d_call: .
v_call: TRBV19
cdr3_aa: CASSIRGRYAGANVLTF
cdr3_nt: TGTGCCAGTAGTATACGGGGCAGGTACGCTGGGGCCAACGTCCTGACTTTC

j_call: TRBJ2-6
clone_size: many
d_call: TRBD1
v_call: TRBV5-1
cdr3_aa: CASSLAWTGLSGANVLTF
cdr3_nt: TGCGCCAGCAGCTTGGCCTGGACAGGGCTCTCTGGGGCCAACGTCCTGACTTTC

j_call: TRBJ2-7
clone_size: many
d_call: TRBD2
v_call: TRBV10-3
cdr3_aa: CATGGRVSNEQYF
cdr3_nt: TGTGCCACCGGCGGGAGGGTCAGCAACGAGCAGTACTTC

j_call: TRBJ2-7
clone_size: many
d_call: TRBD2
v_call: TRBV6-5
cdr3_aa: CASSGPLAGSYEQYF
cdr3_nt: TGTGCCAGCAGTGGCCCTCTAGCGGGATCTTACGAGCAGTACTTC

j_call: TRBJ2-2
clone_size: many
d_call: .
v_call: TRBV21-1
cdr3_aa: CASSNPQGTGGYTGELFF
cdr3_nt: TGTGCCAGCAGCAACCCACAAGGGACAGGGGGCTACACCGGGGAGCTGTTTTTT

j_call: TRBJ2-1
clone_size: many
d_call: TRBD2
v_call: TRBV11-3
cdr3_aa: CASSPRRAELADQFF
cdr3_nt: TGTGCCAGCAGCCCAAGGAGGGCGGAGCTAGCGGATCAGTTCTTC

j_call: TRBJ1-5
clone_size: many
d_call: .
v_call: TRBV6-2/TRBV6-3
cdr3_aa: CASRYSNQPQHF
cdr3_nt: TGTGCCAGCAGGTATAGCAATCAGCCCCAGCATTTT

j_call: TRBJ1-5
clone_size: many
d_call: TRBD1
v_call: TRBV12-3/TRBV12-4
cdr3_aa: CASSSLNRGHGQPQHF
cdr3_nt: TGTGCCAGCAGTTCCCTGAACAGGGGGCACGGTCAGCCCCAGCATTTT

j_call: TRBJ1-4
clone_size: many
d_call: .
v_call: TRBV5-1
cdr3_aa: CASNYRGTLDEKLFF
cdr3_nt: TGCGCCAGCAATTACCGGGGGACACTTGATGAAAAACTGTTTTTT

j_call: TRBJ2-7
clone_size: many
d_call: TRBD1
v_call: TRBV6-5
cdr3_aa: CASRSGQFYEQYF
cdr3_nt: TGTGCCAGCAGGTCGGGACAGTTTTACGAGCAGTACTTC

j_call: TRBJ2-3
clone_size: many
d_call: .
v_call: TRBV7-6
cdr3_aa: CASSPSTDTQYF
cdr3_nt: TGTGCCAGCAGCCCTAGCACAGATACGCAGTATTTT

j_call: TRBJ1-5
clone_size: many
d_call: .
v_call: TRBV28
cdr3_aa: CASSIFTAGNSNQPQHF
cdr3_nt: TGTGCCAGCAGTATTTTCACAGCAGGGAATAGCAATCAGCCCCAGCATTTT

j_call: TRBJ2-1
clone_size: .
d_call: TRBD1
v_call: TRBV2
cdr3_aa: CASRETGVGNNEQFF
cdr3_nt: TGCGCCAGCAGAGAGACAGGGGTGGGCAACAATGAGCAGTTCTTC

j_call: TRBJ2-1
clone_size: many
d_call: TRBD2
v_call: TRBV20-1
cdr3_aa: CSARDPTSGSFGQFF
cdr3_nt: TGCAGTGCTAGAGATCCCACTAGCGGGAGTTTTGGGCAGTTCTTC

j_call: TRBJ2-3
clone_size: many
d_call: .
v_call: TRBV7-6
cdr3_aa: CASSLSTYHTQYF
cdr3_nt: TGTGCCAGCAGCTTAAGCACGTACCATACGCAGTATTTT

j_call: TRBJ1-1
clone_size: many
d_call: .
v_call: TRBV20-1
cdr3_aa: CSARQLGEAFF
cdr3_nt: TGCAGTGCTAGGCAGTTGGGTGAAGCTTTCTTT

j_call: TRBJ2-1
clone_size: many
d_call: TRBD2
v_call: TRBV5-5
cdr3_aa: CASSLLAELYNEQFF
cdr3_nt: TGTGCCAGCAGCTTACTAGCGGAGTTGTACAATGAGCAGTTCTTC

j_call: TRBJ1-1
clone_size: .
d_call: .
v_call: TRBV30
cdr3_aa: CAWIRRIGAFF
cdr3_nt: TGCGCCTGGATACGGAGGATTGGAGCTTTCTTT

j_call: TRBJ2-1
clone_size: .
d_call: TRBD1
v_call: TRBV20-1
cdr3_aa: CSAYPGDRGLNEQFF
cdr3_nt: TGCAGTGCTTACCCTGGGGACAGGGGGTTAAATGAGCAGTTCTTC

j_call: TRBJ2-7
clone_size: many
d_call: TRBD2
v_call: TRBV4-1
cdr3_aa: CASSPGGSRLPFTSGNEQYF
cdr3_nt: TGCGCCAGCAGCCCCGGGGGGAGTAGGCTTCCTTTCACTAGCGGGAACGAGCAGTACTTC

j_call: TRBJ2-4
clone_size: many
d_call: TRBD2
v_call: TRBV4-2
cdr3_aa: CASSQGTSGSVAKNIQYF
cdr3_nt: TGTGCCAGCAGCCAAGGGACTAGCGGGTCCGTCGCCAAAAACATTCAGTACTTC

j_call: TRBJ2-7
clone_size: many
d_call: .
v_call: TRBV6-5
cdr3_aa: CASSYGPGLGYEQYF
cdr3_nt: TGTGCCAGCAGTTATGGTCCAGGGCTGGGCTACGAGCAGTACTTC

j_call: TRBJ2-1
clone_size: many
d_call: TRBD2
v_call: TRBV5-1
cdr3_aa: CASSLALAAYNEQFF
cdr3_nt: TGCGCCAGCAGCTTGGCACTAGCGGCTTACAATGAGCAGTTCTTC

j_call: TRBJ2-7
clone_size: many
d_call: .
v_call: TRBV19
cdr3_aa: CASSAGQLPNEQYF
cdr3_nt: TGTGCCAGTAGTGCGGGACAGCTCCCCAACGAGCAGTACTTC

j_call: TRBJ2-7
clone_size: many
d_call: .
v_call: TRBV28
cdr3_aa: CASRKYEQYF
cdr3_nt: TGTGCCAGCAGAAAGTACGAGCAGTACTTC

j_call: TRBJ1-5
clone_size: once
d_call: .
v_call: TRBV20-1
cdr3_aa: CSARIEPGGRAGPQHF
cdr3_nt: TGCAGTGCTAGAATTGAGCCGGGCGGCCGAGCGGGGCCCCAGCATTTT

j_call: TRBJ2-1
clone_size: many
d_call: .
v_call: TRBV12-3/TRBV12-4
cdr3_aa: CASSLGLENEQFF
cdr3_nt: TGTGCCAGCAGTTTAGGACTAGAGAATGAGCAGTTCTTC

j_call: TRBJ2-2
clone_size: many
d_call: TRBD1
v_call: TRBV30
cdr3_aa: CAWREDRDTGELFF
cdr3_nt: TGTGCCTGGAGAGAAGACAGGGACACCGGGGAGCTGTTTTTT

j_call: TRBJ2-1
clone_size: many
d_call: TRBD1
v_call: TRBV28
cdr3_aa: CASSLNGGTGMQFF
cdr3_nt: TGTGCCAGCAGTTTAAATGGGGGGACAGGGATGCAGTTCTTC

j_call: TRBJ1-4
clone_size: many
d_call: .
v_call: TRBV5-1
cdr3_aa: CASSRGWNEKLFF
cdr3_nt: TGCGCCAGCAGCCGAGGGTGGAATGAAAAACTGTTTTTT

j_call: TRBJ2-1
clone_size: many
d_call: TRBD2
v_call: TRBV12-3/TRBV12-4
cdr3_aa: CASRERDRGSYNEQFF
cdr3_nt: TGTGCCAGCAGGGAGCGGGATAGGGGCTCCTACAATGAGCAGTTCTTC

j_call: TRBJ2-7
clone_size: many
d_call: .
v_call: TRBV6-5
cdr3_aa: CASSPYYRAYEQYF
cdr3_nt: TGTGCCAGCAGTCCATATTACAGGGCCTACGAGCAGTACTTC

j_call: TRBJ2-1
clone_size: many
d_call: .
v_call: TRBV28
cdr3_aa: CASHDTRGIYNEQFF
cdr3_nt: TGTGCCAGCCACGATACTAGGGGAATCTACAATGAGCAGTTCTTC

j_call: TRBJ2-1
clone_size: many
d_call: .
v_call: TRBV5-6
cdr3_aa: CASSFMAASLRDEQFF
cdr3_nt: TGTGCCAGCAGCTTTATGGCAGCCTCTTTGAGAGACGAGCAGTTCTTC

j_call: TRBJ2-7
clone_size: many
d_call: .
v_call: TRBV7-9
cdr3_aa: CASSLDGGSYEQYF
cdr3_nt: TGTGCCAGCAGCTTAGACGGGGGATCCTACGAGCAGTACTTC